This passage covers 19 T cell receptor beta chains from one sample sequenced in a study of shared clonotypes between healthy human individuals. Only in-frame clones appear in the TCRdb table, and some are missing; sequencing was by immunoSEQ multiplex PCR. The sample lists about a million clones, around three quarters occurring once. The sequenced sample was memory CD4+ T cells from PBMCs. Subset reported: CD45RA-negative fraction. These receptors originate from a man between 18 and 29 years old in good health. Some clones in this sample may be carry-over from other donors' samples.

This chain joins TRBV2 and TRBJ2-7, with D perhaps TRBD2 (6 bases). V gave up 7 bases and J gave up 6 bases, with 16 bases separating them. The CDR3 consists of 13 residues. The germline CDR1 and CDR2 sequences are SNHLY and FYNNEI. The CDR3 protein is CASTPGERREQYF. CDR3 DNA sequence: TGTGCCAGCACCCCGGGGGAACGTCGCGAGCAGTACTTC.

This clone was counted once. The chain uses TRBV5-1 and TRBJ2-1, with D possibly TRBD1 on 6 matching bases. Germline lookup yields CDR1 SGHRS and CDR2 YFSETQ. The CDR3 runs to 15 residues. V was shortened by 4 bases and J by 1 base, with 12 bases between the two germline ends. CDR3 region: CASSPWTDSYNEQFF. CDR3 nucleotides: TGCGCCAGCAGCCCTTGGACAGATTCCTACAATGAGCAGTTCTTC. Looking up the rest from reference TRBV5-1 and TRBJ2-1 gives the full variable domain: KAGVTQTPRYLIKTRGQQVTLSCSPISGHRSVSWYQQTPGQGLQFLFEYFSETQRNKGNFPGRFSGRQFSNSRSEMNVSTLELGDSALYLCASSPWTDSYNEQFFGPGTRLTVL.

As to this clone: This may be a read error: a much more frequent sequence differs by one nucleotide. V and J are TRBV7-6 and TRBJ2-3; unclear D gene. This CDR3 is built from 12 residues. V was cut by 1 base and J by 3 bases, with 2 bases left in between. CDR1 and CDR2 from the germline V gene are SGHVS and FNYEAQ. CDR3 loop: CASSLGTDTQYF. The CDR3 DNA follows: TGTGCCAGCAGCTTAGGTACAGATACGCAGTATTTT.

The V gene is TRBV5-1, the J gene TRBJ2-1, with a weak D call TRBD1 (8 bases). The CDR3 contains 17 residues. V lost 4 bases and J lost 1, with 18 bases in between. Looked up from germline, CDR1 is SGHRS and CDR2 is YFSETQ. CDR3 nucleotides: TGCGCCAGCAGCCTCGGACAGGGAGGGGGGTCCTACAATGAGCAGTTCTTC. It translates to CASSLGQGGGSYNEQFF.

The chain links TRBV14 to TRBJ2-1; TRBD1 might be the D (5 bases). This CDR3 has 15 residues. V lost 1 base and J 10 bases, leaving 17 bases between the germline ends. Germline lookup yields CDR1 SGHDN and CDR2 FVKESK. The CDR3 spells CASSQGPTRVGEQFF. The CDR3 coding sequence is TGTGCCAGCAGCCAAGGCCCTACCAGGGTCGGCGAGCAGTTCTTC.

The chain carries TRBV29-1 and TRBJ2-7; TRBD2 is a possible D gene (7 bases). The V end lost 6 bases, the J end lost 2 bases, and 17 bases lay between the germline ends. CDR1 is SQVTM and CDR2 is ANQGSEA in the germline V gene. The CDR3 spans 14 residues. This CDR3 is CSVGRGGGAYEQYF. The CDR3 nucleotides are TGCAGCGTGGGTAGGGGGGGAGGAGCCTACGAGCAGTACTTC.

The chain combines TRBV12-5 with TRBJ2-2, with a tentative D call TRBD2 (6 bases). The CDR3 totals 17 residues. Germline assignment: CDR1 LGHNT and CDR2 FRNRAP. V lost 0 bases and J lost 2, with 13 bases in between. In DNA form, the CDR3 reads TGTGCTAGTGGTTTGGTTCTGGCGGGACCTAACACCGGGGAGCTGTTTTTT. Protein product: CASGLVLAGPNTGELFF.

The genes are TRBV5-6 and TRBJ2-7; 7 nucleotides agree with TRBD2. CDR1 is SGHDT, CDR2 YYEEEE, per germline. The CDR3 sequence is 12 residues long. V shed 4 bases, J shed 6 bases, and the junction held 4 bases outside the gene matches. This chain's CDR3 is CASSRRTSEQYF. In nucleotides, the CDR3 is TGTGCCAGCAGCCGACGGACTAGCGAGCAGTACTTC.

With respect to this clone: Other DNA sequences in this sample translate to the same CDR3. The chain employs TRBV7-3 and TRBJ2-3, with D possibly TRBD2 on 6 matching bases. Germline V gene sequence: CDR1 SGHTA, CDR2 FQGTGA. CDR3 length: 14 residues. Trimming cost V 2 bases and J 0 bases, with 6 bases left between them. The CDR3 nucleotides read TGTGCCAGCAGCTTAGGGACTAGCACAGATACGCAGTATTTT. It is translated as CASSLGTSTDTQYF.

The gene calls are TRBV7-3 and TRBJ2-7; D is unresolved. V was shortened by 1 base and J by 7 bases, with 11 bases between the two germline ends. Looked up from germline, CDR1 is SGHTA and CDR2 is FQGTGA. The CDR3 contains 13 residues. Here the CDR3 DNA reads TGTGCCAGCAGCTTAAGCGGCAGTAGGGAGCAGTACTTC. Amino acid sequence: CASSLSGSREQYF.

In this sample, this clone turned up a few times. The chain combines TRBV28 with TRBJ1-2; D ambiguous. The CDR3 covers 12 residues. V shed 4 bases and J shed 9 bases, with 12 bases lying between them. Germline V lookup: CDR1 MDHEN, CDR2 SYDVKM. The CDR3 loop reads CASSSVHNRYTF. The CDR3 region has the DNA TGTGCCAGCAGTTCCGTACACAATCGCTACACCTTC.

V and J are TRBV7-9 and TRBJ1-1; unclear D gene. Trimming cost V 1 base and J 8 bases, with 8 bases left between them. Per the germline V gene, CDR1 is SEHNR and CDR2 is FQNEAQ (reference sequence). The CDR3 is 12 amino acids. The CDR3 bases are TGTGCCAGCAGCTTAGAGCCTCGAGAAGCTTTCTTT. As protein: CASSLEPREAFF.

The chain has TRBV7-2 and TRBJ2-7, with TRBD2 identical over 8 bases. V lost 5 bases and J lost 1; bases outside the gene matches: 10. The germline CDR1 and CDR2 sequences are SGHTA and FQGNSA. This CDR3 has 16 amino acids. The CDR3 DNA is TGTGCCAGCAGCCCCGGGGGGGGAGCCCTTTCCTACGAGCAGTACTTC. Translation gives CASSPGGGALSYEQYF.

This clone was found a few times. This chain joins TRBV12-5 and TRBJ1-5, with no clear D. The germline CDR1 and CDR2 sequences are LGHNT and FRNRAP. The ends were cut back, 5 bases at V and 3 bases at J, with 11 bases in the middle. CDR3 length: 14 residues. The CDR3 region is CASGISLLNQPQHF. CDR3 sequence (DNA): TGTGCTAGTGGTATTTCGCTACTCAATCAGCCCCAGCATTTT.

This sequence joins TRBV29-1 and TRBJ2-5, with D perhaps assigned TRBD1 or TRBD2 (7 bases each). This CDR3 is 13 amino acids long. V was shortened by 7 bases and J by 1 base, with 13 bases between the two germline ends. Germline V gives CDR1 SQVTM, CDR2 ANQGSEA. The CDR3 DNA reads as TGCAGCGCCAGGGGGGGATTCCAAGAGACCCAGTACTTC. It is translated as CSARGGFQETQYF.

This chain joins TRBV2 and TRBJ1-2; D unresolved. With 7 bases removed from V and 2 bases from J, the gap between germline ends came to 11 bases. This CDR3 contains 13 residues. Looked up from germline, CDR1 is SNHLY and CDR2 is FYNNEI. CDR3 bases: TGTGCCAGCAAGCCAACTGGGAACTATGGCTACACCTTC. It yields the protein CASKPTGNYGYTF.

The chain joins TRBV30 to TRBJ1-5; 8 bases line up with TRBD1. The J segment lost 5 bases and the V segment lost 0 bases, leaving 9 bases of the junction unmatched. Germline assignment: CDR1 GTSNPN and CDR2 SVGIG (reference sequence). The CDR3 extends over 16 amino acids. CDR3 protein: CAWSVRGRGQYQPQHF. The CDR3 bases are TGTGCCTGGAGTGTACGCGGCAGGGGGCAGTATCAGCCCCAGCATTTT. The whole variable domain, remainder taken from reference TRBV30 and TRBJ1-5, is SQTIHQWPATLVQPVGSPLSLECTVEGTSNPNLYWYRQAAGRGLQLLFYSVGIGQISSEVPQNLSASRPQDRQFILSSKKLLLSDSGFYLCAWSVRGRGQYQPQHFGDGTRLSIL.

The chain carries TRBV5-1 and TRBJ2-4; the D gene is possibly TRBD1 (6 bases). The germline V gene has CDR1 SGHRS and CDR2 YFSETQ. This CDR3 has 14 residues. V lost 7 bases, J lost 4 bases, and 15 bases lay in between. CDR3 protein: CASPSHRVKNIQYF. CDR3 sequence (DNA): TGCGCCAGCCCGAGTCACAGGGTTAAAAACATTCAGTACTTC.

This clone was detected many times. The V call is TRBV9, the J call TRBJ2-7; D not certain. Germline V gene data show CDR1 as SGDLS and CDR2 as YYNGEE. The CDR3 runs to 14 residues. The V end was cut by 2 bases, the J end by 3 bases, with 12 bases between. The CDR3 protein is CASSVMPENYEQYF. The CDR3 DNA follows: TGTGCCAGCAGCGTTATGCCGGAAAACTACGAGCAGTACTTC.